This T cell receptor (beta chain) derives from a study of shared clonotypes between healthy human individuals (dated by TCRdb to the early 2020s). About the study as a whole: The cohort included a few men and a couple of women between 18 and 49 years of age. For each donor, CD4 naive and CD4 memory were each given three plates, CD8 naive was given two plates, and CD8 memory was given one plate. To estimate repertoire size and how much clonotypes are shared between individuals, the study performed deep sequencing of blood TCR repertoires from a handful of healthy adults. Different laboratories and diverse techniques were used to prepare libraries and sequence TCR repertoires, to increase sequencing depth and limit assay-specific biases. Per donor, leukapheresis produced somewhere between about 0.8 and 9.5 billion PBMCs. Paper-wide results and their limitations: Based on pairwise subsampling, the degree of clonotype sharing among donors was expected to be affected by sequencing depth. Naive subsets generally had larger estimated clonotype richness than memory subsets did. Incomplete sequencing was indicated by rarefaction of sorted-subset datasets, despite the large sequencing depth. About 5% of naive CD4, 3.5% of naive CD8, roughly 2.4% of memory CD4, and about 0.4% of memory CD8 clonotypes were shared across four donors. Sampling was restricted to blood, and TCR repertoires in tissue are likely to differ from TCR repertoires in blood. Because the study included only a small number of donors, the genetic and exposure-history diversity represented was limited. Compared with non-shared clonotypes, the clonotypes found in all four sorted-subset donors had higher generation probabilities.

A word on this clone: Its antigen remains unidentified. It has no much larger one-base neighbor in the sample; base qualities were not kept.

Sequences MNHEY (CDR1) and SMNVEV (CDR2) are obtained from the germline V gene (reference sequence). V and J lose 3 bases and 7 bases, and a span of 12 bases separates them. Counted from cysteine to phenylalanine, this CDR3 has 13 amino acids. Left in the record is the CDR3 DNA by itself, 39 bases read in frame from the first base. TCR CDR3 regions were amplified from genomic DNA by multiplex PCR using the deep immunoSEQ assay. Extracted genomic DNA from each cell subset was distributed evenly across all wells of several immunoSEQ 96-well plates, and each plate was treated as a replicate. Each replicate PCR for sorted subsets received about 210 ng genomic DNA, equal to some 32,000 T cell genomes. The purified libraries were quantified using a Qubit 3.0 fluorometer, sized with a Bioanalyzer 2100, and then quantified again using the KAPA Library Quantification kit. A separate single-read 150-cycle Illumina NextSeq 550 flow cell was used to sequence each immunoSEQ 96-well plate. Processing in the source paper ran as follows. Because the immunoSEQ output held only junctional sequences and lacked quality scores, the filtering could not match the filtering applied to full-length reads. To assign V/J genes and CDR3, sequences were annotated using PyIR, a Python wrapper for IgBLAST v1.9, with IMGT germline references. Reads were filtered out if the reads had weak V/J assignments (E-value above 1e-6), no CDR3, stop codons, out-of-frame junctions, or ambiguous translated residues. V3J clonotypes were defined as sequences sharing an identical inferred V gene, J gene, and CDR3 amino acid sequence. Percentage overlap between repertoires was computed as shared unique clonotypes divided by the size of the smaller repertoire. Repertoire richness was assessed with RTK rarefaction, the Chao1 estimator, and Recon v2.1 estimates of unobserved clonotypes. Generation probabilities for all TCRbeta clonotypes obtained by the gDNA method from a handful of donors were computed using OLGA. TCRdb stores this immuneACCESS table with in-frame sequences only. Part of the clones is absent; in the studies checked, under half of the shortfall reflects unresolved V genes, and no reason is known for the rest. V, J and clone size reflect that table, while D and trimming were determined from the DNA. Here the sample has a few million clones; more than 80% occur a single time. Approximately 0.4% of the sample is in the top ten clones.

The donors were healthy, HIV-negative adults with no recently reported acute infections or vaccinations. Every donor was a Caucasian adult residing in Nashville, Tennessee, USA. CD4+ T cells were enriched through magnetic negative selection, after which naive cells were positively selected on CD45RA and the remaining negative fraction served as the memory subset. Blood was obtained by leukapheresis, after which PBMCs were separated by Ficoll-Histopaque density gradient centrifugation and cryopreserved in liquid nitrogen vapor phase. Purity and quantity of every magnetically sorted T cell population were checked by analytical flow cytometry. Genomic DNA was isolated from each sorted fraction and quantified by UV absorbance on a Nanodrop 2000c.

Recombination linked TRBV27 to TRBJ2-5, with a weak D call of TRBD2 (5 bases match). Sequenced: naive CD4+ T cells from PBMCs. What the cell subset or site label conveys for this sample: CD45RA+ positively selected. The receptor comes from a man aged 18 to 30 in good health. Some clones in this sample may be carry-over from other donors' samples. The nucleotides read TGTGCCAGCAGTTTCGAGGGCGTCCGGACCCAGTACTTC. This is translated as CASSFEGVRTQYF.